These T cell receptor beta chains were read from a single sample in a study of blood T cell repertoires in COVID-19. Some clones are missing from TCRdb's copy, which holds only in-frame ones; the method was immunoSEQ multiplex PCR. The profile shows roughly 43,000 clones, 75% to 90% of them singletons. Sequencing input: peripheral blood. These receptor sequences come from a human donor in a cohort sampled during active COVID-19. Each CDR3 is given with its conserved first and last residue. D genes are given only for firm matches. The listing skips clone size in some rows; elsewhere it reads once, few, many or a size class.

d_gene	j_gene	v_gene	abundance	CDR3aa	CDR3nt
NA	TRBJ1-2	TRBV18	once	CASSPSSGYTF	TGTGCCAGCTCACCTTCTTCCGGCTACACCTTC
NA	TRBJ1-2	TRBV7-2	NA	CASSLVKRGYTF	TGTGCCAGCAGCTTGGTTAAGCGAGGCTACACCTTC
NA	TRBJ1-1	TRBV10-1	NA	CASRGPGDEAFF	TGCGCCAGCAGGGGCCCGGGGGATGAAGCTTTCTTT
TRBD1	TRBJ1-6	TRBV19	NA	CASSTIDRGSPPLHF	TGTGCCAGTAGTACCATCGACAGGGGTTCGCCACCCCTCCACTTT
TRBD1	TRBJ1-5	TRBV7-2	NA	CASGTGGNQPQHF	TGTGCCAGCGGGACAGGAGGAAATCAGCCCCAGCATTTT
NA	TRBJ2-7	TRBV7-3	few	CASSLVGGSTSYEQYF	TGTGCCAGCAGCTTGGTAGGTGGGAGCACTTCCTACGAGCAGTACTTC
TRBD2	TRBJ2-1	TRBV4-2	NA	CASSQDVGLALSSYNEQFF	TGTGCCAGCAGCCAAGATGTGGGACTAGCGTTGAGCTCCTACAATGAGCAGTTCTTC
NA	TRBJ1-5	TRBV18	NA	CASSRGSNQPQHF	TGTGCCAGCTCACGGGGCAGCAATCAGCCCCAGCATTTT
TRBD1	TRBJ2-2	TRBV25-1	NA	CASSDWGQLGELFF	TGTGCCAGCAGTGATTGGGGACAGCTCGGGGAGCTGTTTTTT
TRBD2	TRBJ2-7	TRBV5-1	NA	CASSRSGSAVSYEQYF	TGCGCCAGCAGCAGAAGCGGGAGTGCCGTCTCCTACGAGCAGTACTTC
TRBD1	TRBJ1-4	TRBV29-1	NA	CSVEERDRGNEKLFF	TGCAGCGTTGAAGAAAGGGACAGGGGTAATGAAAAACTGTTTTTT
NA	TRBJ2-7	TRBV27	NA	CASSPPRGSGWRSYEQYF	TGTGCCAGCAGTCCCCCCCGGGGTAGCGGATGGCGTTCCTACGAGCAGTACTTC
NA	TRBJ1-3	TRBV12-1	NA	CASSIGPGGKSGNTIYF	TGTGCCAGCAGCATAGGACCGGGAGGGAAGTCTGGAAACACCATATATTTT
NA	TRBJ2-6	TRBV7-9	NA	CASSLAASSGANVLTF	TGTGCCAGCAGCTTAGCCGCGTCCTCTGGGGCCAACGTCCTGACTTTC
NA	TRBJ1-2	TRBV5-5	NA	CASSTQGFYGYTF	TGTGCCAGCAGCACCCAGGGATTCTATGGCTACACCTTC
NA	TRBJ1-4	TRBV20-1	NA	CSANSGLKLFF	TGCAGTGCTAATTCGGGGTTAAAACTGTTTTTT
NA	TRBJ1-1	TRBV19	NA	CASSQRTYTEAFF	TGTGCCAGTAGCCAGCGGACCTACACTGAAGCTTTCTTT
NA	TRBJ1-1	TRBV3-1/TRBV3-2	NA	CASSQDPLGRYRDGEAFF	TGTGCCAGCAGCCAAGACCCCCTAGGGAGGTACCGGGACGGTGAAGCTTTCTTT
NA	TRBJ2-5	TRBV11-2	NA	CASSQQETQYF	TGTGCCAGCAGCCAACAAGAGACCCAGTACTTC
TRBD2	TRBJ2-7	TRBV7-9	NA	CASSPWTSGTYEQYF	TGTGCCAGCAGCCCCTGGACTAGCGGGACCTACGAGCAGTACTTC
TRBD1	TRBJ2-7	TRBV2	NA	CASSLIQGARYEQYF	TGTGCCAGCAGTCTAATACAGGGGGCTCGATACGAGCAGTACTTC
TRBD1	TRBJ1-1	TRBV6-2/TRBV6-3	NA	CASSPFGQGKTEAFF	TGTGCCAGCAGTCCATTCGGACAGGGAAAGACTGAAGCTTTCTTT
NA	TRBJ2-7	TRBV5-1	few	CASQGPGSGSEQYF	TGCGCCAGCCAGGGGCCGGGGTCGGGGAGCGAGCAGTACTTC
TRBD2	TRBJ2-1	TRBV9	once	CASSVGLAGSNEQFF	TGTGCCAGCAGCGTAGGACTAGCGGGGAGTAATGAGCAGTTCTTC
TRBD1	TRBJ2-7	TRBV14	NA	CASSQEDRGWGEQYF	TGTGCCAGCAGCCAAGAGGACAGGGGATGGGGCGAGCAGTACTTC
TRBD1	TRBJ2-7	TRBV10-2	NA	CASWDRGADYEQYF	TGCGCCAGCTGGGACAGGGGGGCTGACTACGAGCAGTACTTC
TRBD1	TRBJ1-2	TRBV3-1/TRBV3-2	once	CASSPGTGLRGYTF	TGTGCCAGCAGCCCCGGGACAGGGCTCCGTGGCTACACCTTC
TRBD1	TRBJ2-7	TRBV23-1	once	CASSQGDSRYEQYF	TGCGCCAGCAGTCAAGGGGACAGCCGCTACGAGCAGTACTTC
TRBD2	TRBJ2-2	TRBV19	NA	CASSPAGGPPGELFF	TGTGCCAGTAGCCCGGCGGGGGGGCCTCCCGGGGAGCTGTTTTTT
TRBD2	TRBJ2-7	TRBV28	NA	CATAPGREGYEQYF	TGTGCCACCGCACCGGGGCGGGAGGGCTACGAGCAGTACTTC
TRBD2	TRBJ2-1	TRBV5-1	once	CASSLVAGGPNEQFF	TGCGCCAGCAGCTTGGTGGCGGGAGGGCCCAATGAGCAGTTCTTC
TRBD2	TRBJ2-1	TRBV2	NA	CASKPSGGITYNEQFF	TGTGCCAGCAAGCCAAGCGGGGGGATAACCTACAATGAGCAGTTCTTC
TRBD2	TRBJ2-5	TRBV29-1	NA	CSVPGTSGETQYF	TGCAGCGTTCCCGGGACTAGCGGAGAGACCCAGTACTTC
NA	TRBJ2-7	TRBV12-2	once	CASRTGGLAGVYEQYF	TGTGCAAGTCGCACCGGGGGACTAGCGGGAGTCTACGAGCAGTACTTC
TRBD1	TRBJ1-4	TRBV2	NA	CASRETGGATNEKLFF	TGTGCCAGCAGGGAGACAGGGGGAGCAACTAATGAAAAACTGTTTTTT
NA	TRBJ2-6	TRBV29-1	NA	CSVDSDSGANVLTF	TGCAGCGTTGACTCAGACTCTGGGGCCAACGTCCTGACTTTC
TRBD2	TRBJ2-7	TRBV5-1	NA	CASSTTSGSYEQYF	TGCGCCAGCAGCACGACTAGCGGGAGCTACGAGCAGTACTTC
TRBD2	TRBJ2-7	TRBV2	NA	CASRRGLAGESYEQYF	TGTGCCAGCAGACGGGGACTAGCGGGAGAATCCTACGAGCAGTACTTC
TRBD2	TRBJ2-3	TRBV7-2	NA	CASAVSGGDTDTQYF	TGTGCCAGCGCGGTAAGCGGGGGAGACACAGATACGCAGTATTTT
NA	TRBJ2-1	TRBV27	NA	CASSLSRQAYNEQFF	TGTGCCAGCAGTTTATCGCGCCAGGCCTACAATGAGCAGTTCTTC
NA	TRBJ1-2	TRBV21-1	NA	CASSKMKGQGTNYGYTF	TGTGCCAGCAGCAAAATGAAGGGGCAGGGAACTAACTATGGCTACACCTTC
NA	TRBJ2-7	TRBV2	NA	CASSGTLSYEQYF	TGTGCCAGCAGTGGGACTCTTTCCTACGAGCAGTACTTC
TRBD1	TRBJ2-7	TRBV6-6	NA	CASRAGTGAYEQYF	TGTGCCAGCAGGGCCGGGACAGGGGCTTACGAGCAGTACTTC
TRBD2	TRBJ2-3	TRBV9	NA	CASTVAGGHPDTQYF	TGTGCCAGCACGGTGGCGGGGGGGCATCCAGATACGCAGTATTTT
NA	TRBJ1-1	TRBV6-2/TRBV6-3	NA	CASSYQGKETEAFF	TGTGCCAGCAGTTACCAGGGAAAGGAGACTGAAGCTTTCTTT
NA	TRBJ2-2	TRBV30	once	CAWSPSPGELFF	TGTGCCTGGAGTCCGAGCCCCGGGGAGCTGTTTTTT
NA	TRBJ1-2	TRBV12-3/TRBV12-4	NA	CASSFTGKDGYTF	TGTGCCAGCAGTTTCACGGGGAAGGATGGCTACACCTTC
NA	TRBJ1-5	TRBV5-5	NA	CASSLGRVSGSNQPQHF	TGTGCCAGCAGCTTGGGCAGGGTGAGTGGTAGCAATCAGCCCCAGCATTTT
TRBD1	TRBJ1-1	TRBV6-2/TRBV6-3	few	CASSPPGQSSAFF	TGTGCCAGCAGCCCCCCGGGACAGAGTTCTGCTTTCTTT
TRBD1	TRBJ2-7	TRBV29-1	NA	CSAGTGVQYEQYF	TGCAGCGCCGGGACAGGGGTTCAGTACGAGCAGTACTTC
TRBD2	TRBJ2-7	TRBV7-8	NA	CASSLKAGLAGYEQYF	TGTGCCAGCAGCTTAAAGGCGGGACTAGCGGGCTACGAGCAGTACTTC
NA	TRBJ2-7	TRBV4-3	NA	CASSQENYYEQYF	TGCGCCAGCAGCCAAGAGAACTACTACGAGCAGTACTTC
TRBD1	TRBJ1-1	TRBV7-3	once	CASSLNDRSGGTEAFF	TGTGCCAGCAGCTTAAACGATAGGTCAGGGGGCACTGAAGCTTTCTTT
TRBD2	TRBJ2-5	TRBV10-2	NA	CASSVPGLAEETQYF	TGCGCCAGCAGTGTGCCGGGACTAGCAGAAGAGACCCAGTACTTC
TRBD1	TRBJ2-4	TRBV9	few	CASSTLGTDGNIQYF	TGTGCCAGCAGCACCCTAGGGACAGACGGAAACATTCAGTACTTC
NA	TRBJ1-5	TRBV6-6	NA	CASSPNGGNQPQHF	TGTGCCAGCAGCCCTAACGGGGGCAATCAGCCCCAGCATTTT
NA	TRBJ1-2	TRBV6-2/TRBV6-3	once	CASSDTGGYTF	TGTGCCAGCAGTGACACGGGGGGCTACACCTTC
TRBD1	TRBJ1-5	TRBV2	NA	CASSQGQFYSNQPQHF	TGTGCCAGCAGCCAGGGACAGTTCTATAGCAATCAGCCCCAGCATTTT
NA	TRBJ2-3	TRBV9	NA	CASSPNRAAPDTQYF	TGTGCCAGCAGCCCAAACAGGGCGGCCCCAGATACGCAGTATTTT